What follows describes a single TCR beta chain. Its antigen is unknown. A clone one base away is much larger, so this may be a read error. These data belong to a study of T cells in Graves' hyperthyroidism and ophthalmopathy. Findings and limits, study-wide: Ophthalmopathy could be told apart from stable hyperthyroidism with a 13 V-J model. Ophthalmopathy, which appeared later, was predicted by the model a median roughly 6.4 months before onset.

Authors of the study amplified TCR beta CDR3 regions from RNA transcripts. The HTBI primer set served for first-round RT-PCR of the TCR CDR3. A single record per CDR3 protein comes from TCRdb applying MiXCR to the multiplex PCR reads. This table has about 640,000 distinct CDR3 sequences, 20% appearing once. This CDR3 region has 14 residues. The germline V gene has CDR1 MDHEN and CDR2 SYDVKM. The V end was cut by 4 bases, the J end by 4 bases, with 13 bases between. The sequenced sample was blood. J is TRBJ2-5 and V is TRBV28; D gene uncertain. The origin of this receptor is a man aged 25 to 40 with Graves' ophthalmopathy. The CDR3 reads CASSSGGSGETQYF. The CDR3 bases are TGTGCCAGCAGTTCTGGTGGGTCAGGAGAGACCCAGTACTTC.